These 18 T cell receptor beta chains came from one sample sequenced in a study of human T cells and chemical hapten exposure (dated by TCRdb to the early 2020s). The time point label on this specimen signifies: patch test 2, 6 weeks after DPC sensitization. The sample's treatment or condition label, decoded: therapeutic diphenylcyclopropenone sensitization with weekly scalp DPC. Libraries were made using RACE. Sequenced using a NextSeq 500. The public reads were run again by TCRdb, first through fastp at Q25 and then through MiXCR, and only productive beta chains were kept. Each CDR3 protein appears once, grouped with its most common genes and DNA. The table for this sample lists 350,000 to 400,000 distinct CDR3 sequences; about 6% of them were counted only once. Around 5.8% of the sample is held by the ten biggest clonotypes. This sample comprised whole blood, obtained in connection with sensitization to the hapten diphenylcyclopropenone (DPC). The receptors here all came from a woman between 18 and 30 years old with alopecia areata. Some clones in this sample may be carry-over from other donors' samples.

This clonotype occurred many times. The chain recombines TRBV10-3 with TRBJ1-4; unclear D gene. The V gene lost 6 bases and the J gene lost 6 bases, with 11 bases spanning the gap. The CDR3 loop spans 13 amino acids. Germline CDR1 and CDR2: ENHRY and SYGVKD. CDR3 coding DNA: TGTGCCATCAGAGCCGGACTGGATGAAAAACTGTTTTTT. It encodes CAIRAGLDEKLFF.

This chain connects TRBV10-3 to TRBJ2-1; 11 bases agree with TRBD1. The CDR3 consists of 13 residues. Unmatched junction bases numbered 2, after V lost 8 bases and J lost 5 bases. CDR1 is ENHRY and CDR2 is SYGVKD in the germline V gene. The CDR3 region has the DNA TGTGCCATCCGGGACAGGGGGGACAATGAGCAGTTCTTC. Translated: CAIRDRGDNEQFF.

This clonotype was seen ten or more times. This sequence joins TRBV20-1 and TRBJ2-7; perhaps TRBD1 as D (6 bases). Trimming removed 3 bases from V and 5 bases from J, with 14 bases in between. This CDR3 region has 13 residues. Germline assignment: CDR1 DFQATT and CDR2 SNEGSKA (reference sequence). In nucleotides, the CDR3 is TGCAGTGCTAGTTTGGGGGCGCAGGACGAGCAGTACTTC. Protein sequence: CSASLGAQDEQYF.

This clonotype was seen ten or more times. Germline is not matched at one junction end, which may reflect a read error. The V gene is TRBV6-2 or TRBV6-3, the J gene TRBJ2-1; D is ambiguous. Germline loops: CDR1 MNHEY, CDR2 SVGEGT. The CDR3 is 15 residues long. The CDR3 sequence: CASSSTGGSYNEQFF. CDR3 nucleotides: TGTGCCAGTAGTTCCACGGGCGGTTCCTACAATGAGCAGTTCTTC.

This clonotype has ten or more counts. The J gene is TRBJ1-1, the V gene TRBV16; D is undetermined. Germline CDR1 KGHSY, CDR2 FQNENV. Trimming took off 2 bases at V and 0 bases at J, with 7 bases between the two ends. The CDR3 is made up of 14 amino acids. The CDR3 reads CASSQGELNTEAFF. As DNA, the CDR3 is TGTGCCAGCAGCCAAGGTGAGCTGAACACTGAAGCTTTCTTT.

CDR3 region: CASSWDRRGEQFF. The CDR3 DNA reads as TGTGCCAGCAGCTGGGACAGGAGGGGTGAGCAGTTCTTC. This chain joins TRBV12-3 or TRBV12-4 and TRBJ2-1; TRBD1 agrees at 8 bases. This CDR3 region has 13 residues. Unmatched junction bases numbered 7, after V lost 6 bases and J lost 9 bases.

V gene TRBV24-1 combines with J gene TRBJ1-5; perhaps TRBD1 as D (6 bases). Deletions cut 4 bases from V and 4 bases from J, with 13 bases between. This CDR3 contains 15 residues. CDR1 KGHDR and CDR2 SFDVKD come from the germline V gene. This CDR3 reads CATSDGQTSNQPQHF. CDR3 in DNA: TGTGCCACCAGTGACGGACAGACCTCGAATCAGCCCCAGCATTTT.

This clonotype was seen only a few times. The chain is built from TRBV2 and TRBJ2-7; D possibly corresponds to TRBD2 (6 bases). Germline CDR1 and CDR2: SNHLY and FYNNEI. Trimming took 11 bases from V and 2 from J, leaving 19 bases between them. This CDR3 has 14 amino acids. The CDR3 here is CAGRPGTDTYEQYF. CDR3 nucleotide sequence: TGTGCCGGAAGACCCGGGACTGACACCTACGAGCAGTACTTC.

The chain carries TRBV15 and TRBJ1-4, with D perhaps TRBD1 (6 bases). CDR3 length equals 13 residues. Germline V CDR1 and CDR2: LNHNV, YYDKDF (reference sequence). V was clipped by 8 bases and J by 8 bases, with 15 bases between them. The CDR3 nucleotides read TGTGCCACCGGGGGCAGTCCCGGCGAAAAACTGTTTTTT. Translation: CATGGSPGEKLFF.

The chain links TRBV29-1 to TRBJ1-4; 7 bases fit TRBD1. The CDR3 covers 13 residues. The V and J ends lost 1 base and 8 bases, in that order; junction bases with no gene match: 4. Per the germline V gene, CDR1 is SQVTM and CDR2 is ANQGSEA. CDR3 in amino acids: CSVEVGRGEKLFF. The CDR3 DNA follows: TGCAGCGTTGAAGTCGGCAGGGGGGAAAAACTGTTTTTT.

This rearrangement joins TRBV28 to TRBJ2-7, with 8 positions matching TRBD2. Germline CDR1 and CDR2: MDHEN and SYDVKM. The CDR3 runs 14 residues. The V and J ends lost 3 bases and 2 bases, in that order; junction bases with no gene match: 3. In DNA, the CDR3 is TGTGCCAGCAGTTTCCGCGGGGGGCCCTACGAGCAGTACTTC. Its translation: CASSFRGGPYEQYF.

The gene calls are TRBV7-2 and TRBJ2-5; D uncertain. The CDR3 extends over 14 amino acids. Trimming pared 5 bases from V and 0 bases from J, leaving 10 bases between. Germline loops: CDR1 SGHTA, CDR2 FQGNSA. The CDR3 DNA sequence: TGTGCCAGCAGCCCCCGCCTGTACCAAGAGACCCAGTACTTC. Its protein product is CASSPRLYQETQYF.

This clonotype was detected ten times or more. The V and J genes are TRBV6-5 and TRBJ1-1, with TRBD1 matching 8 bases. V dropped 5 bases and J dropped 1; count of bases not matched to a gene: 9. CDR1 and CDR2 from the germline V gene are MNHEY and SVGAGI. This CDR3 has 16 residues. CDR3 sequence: CASSTLGQGRNTEAFF. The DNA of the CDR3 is TGTGCCAGCAGTACCCTTGGACAGGGACGGAACACTGAAGCTTTCTTT.

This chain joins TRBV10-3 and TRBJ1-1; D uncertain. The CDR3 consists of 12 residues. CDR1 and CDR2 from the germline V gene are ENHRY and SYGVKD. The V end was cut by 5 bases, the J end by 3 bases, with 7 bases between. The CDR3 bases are TGTGCCATCAGTCTAACGGACACTGAAGCTTTCTTT. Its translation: CAISLTDTEAFF.

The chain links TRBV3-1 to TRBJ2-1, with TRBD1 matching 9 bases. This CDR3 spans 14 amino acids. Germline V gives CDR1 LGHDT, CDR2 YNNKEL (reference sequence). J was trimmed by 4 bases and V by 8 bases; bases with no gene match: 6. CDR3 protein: CASGTGRLYNEQFF. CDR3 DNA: TGTGCCAGCGGGACAGGGAGGTTGTACAATGAGCAGTTCTTC.

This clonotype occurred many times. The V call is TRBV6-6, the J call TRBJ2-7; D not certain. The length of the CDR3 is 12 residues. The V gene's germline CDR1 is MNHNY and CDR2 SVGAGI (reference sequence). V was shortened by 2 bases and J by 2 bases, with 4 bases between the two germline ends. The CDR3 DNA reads TGTGCCAGCAGTTACGGGCCCTACGAGCAGTACTTC. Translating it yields CASSYGPYEQYF.

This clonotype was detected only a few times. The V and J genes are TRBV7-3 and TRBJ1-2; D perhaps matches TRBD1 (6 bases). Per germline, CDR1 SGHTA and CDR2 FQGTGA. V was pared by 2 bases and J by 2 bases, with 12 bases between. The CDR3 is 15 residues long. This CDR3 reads CASSLGSTGNYGYTF. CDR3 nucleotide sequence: TGTGCCAGCAGCTTAGGGTCTACAGGGAACTATGGCTACACCTTC.

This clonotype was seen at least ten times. The CDR3 loop is CASSLTTGLTTGELFF. The DNA for the CDR3 is TGTGCCAGCAGCTTAACAACGGGACTAACCACCGGGGAGCTGTTTTTT. The chain combines TRBV7-6 with TRBJ2-2; 7 bases fit TRBD2. This CDR3 has 16 residues. With V trimmed by 2 bases and J by 4 bases, 7 bases remained unmatched. From germline, CDR1 is SGHVS and CDR2 FNYEAQ.